The 16 T cell receptor beta chains reported below all come from one sample, sequenced in a study of blood T cell repertoires in COVID-19. Assay used: immunoSEQ multiplex PCR; TCRdb lists only in-frame clones, some missing. In the table there are about 260,000 clones, more than 75% of which are singletons. The specimen sequenced was peripheral blood. The receptor source for this set is a man aged 40-49 years who had recovered from COVID-19.

The V and J genes are TRBV5-1 and TRBJ2-3, with D possibly TRBD2 on 5 matching bases. This CDR3 contains 15 residues. CDR1 is SGHRS and CDR2 is YFSETQ in the germline V gene. The V end was cut by 0 bases, the J end by 5 bases, with 13 bases between. The CDR3 sequence is CASSLAGGRGDTQYF. The CDR3 DNA is TGCGCCAGCAGCTTGGCCGGAGGTCGTGGAGATACGCAGTATTTT.

CDR3 nucleotide sequence: TGTGCCAGCAGCCGGCAGGGGGCAGGGATTAATGAAAAACTGTTTTTT. It is translated as CASSRQGAGINEKLFF. V is TRBV11-2 and J is TRBJ1-4; 8 nucleotides agree with TRBD1. The length of the CDR3 is 16 residues. The J segment lost 4 bases and the V segment lost 5 bases, leaving 9 bases of the junction unmatched. The germline V gene encodes CDR1 SGHAT and CDR2 FQNNGV.

In the case of this clone: The identical CDR3 is also encoded by other nucleotide sequences in the sample. The genes are TRBV4-3 and TRBJ2-7; 14 nucleotides match TRBD2. The CDR3 sequence is 15 residues long. CDR1 and CDR2 from the germline V gene are LGHNA and YSLEER. V lost 1 base, J lost 4 bases, and 0 bases stayed unmatched. The DNA of the CDR3 is TGCGCCAGCAGCCAAGGGACTAGCGGGAGGTACGAGCAGTACTTC. Translation: CASSQGTSGRYEQYF.

The chain carries TRBV7-2 and TRBJ2-4, with 10 bases that match TRBD2. The germline CDR1 and CDR2 sequences are SGHTA and FQGNSA. The CDR3 length is 16 residues. The ends lost 2 bases at V and 8 bases at J; junction bases unmatched: 9. The CDR3 loop is CASSLSSGGAMYIQYF. The DNA for the CDR3 is TGTGCCAGCAGCTTATCCAGCGGGGGGGCCATGTACATTCAGTACTTC.

This chain joins TRBV18 and TRBJ2-3; 7 bases are a match to TRBD1. Germline lookup yields CDR1 KGHSH and CDR2 LQKENI. Germline trimming cut 3 bases from V and 5 bases from J; bases unmatched to any gene: 8. The CDR3 is 15 residues long. The CDR3 region is CASSPRQGMIDTQYF. For the CDR3, the DNA is TGTGCCAGCTCACCGCGACAGGGAATGATAGATACGCAGTATTTT.

The table lists this clone with a few counts. J is TRBJ2-2 and V is TRBV6-5; perhaps TRBD2 as D (6 bases). Germline loops: CDR1 MNHEY, CDR2 SVGAGI. V lost 7 bases and J lost 13, with 19 bases in between. The CDR3 covers 13 residues. CDR3 coding DNA: TGTGCCAGCACCGACTCAGGAGGGAAGCGGCTGTTTTTT. Its protein is CASTDSGGKRLFF.

The genes are TRBV5-1 and TRBJ2-1; D gene unclear. The CDR3 is 14 residues long. Deletions cut 5 bases from V and 5 bases from J, with 14 bases between. The germline CDR1 and CDR2 sequences are SGHRS and YFSETQ. CDR3 region: CASRPTDDNNEQFF. The CDR3 DNA reads TGCGCCAGCAGACCTACCGACGACAACAATGAGCAGTTCTTC.

The J gene is TRBJ1-3, the V gene TRBV7-2; D is ambiguous. V was shortened by 5 bases and J by 4 bases, with 12 bases between the two germline ends. Looked up from germline, CDR1 is SGHTA and CDR2 is FQGNSA. The CDR3 is 14 residues long. This CDR3 reads CASSPKFSGNTIYF. CDR3 DNA sequence: TGTGCCAGCAGCCCTAAGTTTTCAGGAAACACCATATATTTT.

The J gene is TRBJ2-7, the V gene TRBV7-9; 9 nucleotides agree with TRBD1. Germline CDR1 SEHNR, CDR2 FQNEAQ (reference sequence). J lost 5 bases, V lost 1 base, and 12 bases had no gene match. The CDR3 sequence is 17 residues long. CDR3 bases: TGTGCCAGCAGCTTAGGGTTCCGAGGACAGGGGAGCAACGAGCAGTACTTC. As protein: CASSLGFRGQGSNEQYF.

This chain uses TRBV19 with TRBJ2-3, with 7 bases that match TRBD1. From germline, CDR1 is LNHDA and CDR2 SQIVND (reference sequence). V was clipped by 5 bases and J by 4 bases; unmatched bases: 3. The CDR3 spans 13 residues. The DNA of the CDR3 is TGTGCCAGTAGTGAGAGGGGGCCAGATACGCAGTATTTT. Encoded protein: CASSERGPDTQYF.

This CDR3 reads CASSLQGFDSPLHF. The CDR3 DNA reads as TGTGCCAGCAGCCTGCAGGGCTTCGATTCACCCCTCCACTTT. The genes are TRBV7-9 and TRBJ1-6; TRBD1 is a possible D gene (5 bases). The germline gives CDR1 SEHNR, CDR2 FQNEAQ (reference sequence). The CDR3 sequence is 14 residues long. V was cut by 5 bases and J by 8 bases, with 13 bases left in between. The full variable domain, rest sourced from reference TRBV7-9 and TRBJ1-6, is DTGVSQNPRHKITKRGQNVTFRCDPISEHNRLYWYRQTLGQGPEFLTYFQNEAQLEKSRLLSDRFSAERPKGSFSTLEIQRTEQGDSAMYLCASSLQGFDSPLHFGNGTRLTVT.

The chain combines TRBV5-1 with TRBJ2-3, with 12 bases fitting TRBD2. The CDR3 totals 17 residues. Per the germline V gene, CDR1 is SGHRS and CDR2 is YFSETQ. J lost 2 bases, V lost 3 bases, and 7 bases had no gene match. The CDR3 DNA sequence: TGCGCCAGCAGCTCGACTAGCGGGGGAGCAGACACAGATACGCAGTATTTT. It yields the protein CASSSTSGGADTDTQYF.

The chain couples TRBV12-3 or TRBV12-4 to TRBJ1-2; D remains ambiguous. The V end lost 3 bases, the J end lost 0 bases, and 5 bases lay between the germline ends. The CDR3 consists of 13 residues. This CDR3 is CASSFSANYGYTF. CDR3 sequence (DNA): TGTGCCAGCAGTTTTTCAGCTAACTATGGCTACACCTTC.

The chain recombines TRBV3-1 (or the pseudogene TRBV3-2) with TRBJ2-5; no reliable D call. Trimming left V 0 bases short and J 5 bases short, with 10 bases between. Per the germline V gene, CDR1 is LGHDT and CDR2 is YNNKEL (reference sequence). The CDR3 covers 14 residues. Written as DNA, the CDR3 is TGTGCCAGCAGCCAAGATTCAGCGCGGGAGACCCAGTACTTC. This encodes CASSQDSARETQYF.

The count of this clone is one. The chain recombines TRBV6-5 with TRBJ1-1; 9 nucleotides match TRBD1. J gave up 3 bases and V 4 bases, and 6 bases lay outside the gene matches. The CDR3 runs 15 residues. Germline CDR1 is MNHEY and CDR2 is SVGAGI. As DNA, the CDR3 is TGTGCCAGCAGTTTCAGAGGGACAGGGCACACTGAAGCTTTCTTT. The encoded protein is CASSFRGTGHTEAFF.

The chain uses TRBV27 and TRBJ1-6, with D possibly matching TRBD1 (5 bases). The CDR3 has 15 residues. Trimming left V 2 bases short and J 5 bases short, with 10 bases between. The germline V gene encodes CDR1 MNHEY and CDR2 SMNVEV (reference sequence). Here the CDR3 DNA reads TGTGCCAGCAGTTTACAGGGTAGAGATAATTCACCCCTCCACTTT. It is translated as CASSLQGRDNSPLHF.